This TCR beta chain was captured in a study of control samples from healthy donors and cancer patients. V shed 6 bases and J 0 bases; nucleotides not matched to a gene: 6. Germline V gene data show CDR1 as SGHAT and CDR2 as FQNNGV. The length of the CDR3 is 15 residues. Only in-frame clones appear in the TCRdb table, and some are missing; sequencing was by immunoSEQ multiplex PCR. Here the sample spans tens of thousands of clones, around 87% being singletons. The chain combines TRBV11-2 with TRBJ1-1; 8 bases are a match to TRBD1. The TCR originated in a woman aged 55-70 years with lung cancer. Sample: PBMCs. The chain's CDR3 is CASRRTGSMNTEAFF. The CDR3 coding sequence is TGTGCCAGCAGGCGGACAGGGAGTATGAACACTGAAGCTTTCTTT.